This TCR beta chain stems from a study of shared clonotypes between healthy human individuals. The method was immunoSEQ multiplex PCR; TCRdb's version includes in-frame clones alone and lacks a portion of them. The sample yields about 2 million clones, approximately 95% seen once. The CDR3 is 12 residues long. The V gene lost 0 bases and the J gene lost 12 bases, with 7 bases spanning the gap. Germline values: CDR1 SGDLS, CDR2 YYNGEE. CD4+ cells were split into CD45RA+ naive and CD45RA-negative memory subsets. For this clone: Antigen specificity is unknown. Within the sample, other DNA sequences also encode this same CDR3.

Study observations and caveats: Non-shared clonotypes had lower generation probabilities than clonotypes shared by all four sorted-subset donors. A generally larger estimated richness was seen in naive subsets than in memory subsets.

Sequencing was carried out using naive CD4+ T cells sorted from blood. Subset: CD45RA+ positively selected. The J gene is TRBJ1-6, the V gene TRBV9; D perhaps matches TRBD1 (5 bases). The TCR was taken from a man aged 18 to 29 in good health. CDR3 region: CASSVVGGPLHF. The CDR3 DNA is TGTGCCAGCAGCGTAGTTGGGGGACCCCTCCACTTT.